The present T cell receptor beta chain was sequenced within a study of T cell repertoires in cytomegalovirus infection. In the study overall: Indications of both CMV infection and matching HLA type were provided by public TCR beta signatures.

V lost 7 bases and J 6 bases, leaving 13 bases between the germline ends. The CDR3 length is 13 residues. Per the germline V gene, CDR1 is MNHEY and CDR2 is SMNVEV (reference sequence). Notes on the study in general: What dominated the ex vivo response were HLA-C-restricted CMV-specific TCR beta clonotypes. Using cumulative public TCR beta family frequency, the authors identified those who carried CMV together with the relevant HLA.

A single record per CDR3 protein comes from TCRdb applying MiXCR to the reads. This repertoire shows fewer than 950,000 distinct CDR3 sequences, over 25% found once; its top ten account for around an eighth. The sample holds many counts of this clonotype. The target antigen is unknown. Sample: cultured CD8+ T cells from PBMCs, taken from culture after CMV antigen stimulation. This receptor was identified in a human donor in good health (CMV status not recorded). Some clones in this sample may be carry-over from other donors' samples. The V and J genes are TRBV27 and TRBJ1-5; D unresolved. The CDR3 is CASTAALGQPQHF. Here the CDR3 DNA reads TGTGCCAGCACCGCCGCCTTAGGTCAGCCCCAGCATTTT.